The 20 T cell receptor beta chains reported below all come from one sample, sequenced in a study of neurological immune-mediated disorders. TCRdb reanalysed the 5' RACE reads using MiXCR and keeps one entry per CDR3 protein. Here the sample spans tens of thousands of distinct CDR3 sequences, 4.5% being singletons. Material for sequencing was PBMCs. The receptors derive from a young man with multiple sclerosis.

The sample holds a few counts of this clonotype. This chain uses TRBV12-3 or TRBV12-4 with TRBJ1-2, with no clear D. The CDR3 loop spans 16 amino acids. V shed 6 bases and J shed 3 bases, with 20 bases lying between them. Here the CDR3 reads CASRGPGRSGYYGYTF. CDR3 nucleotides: TGTGCCAGCAGGGGTCCGGGCAGGTCGGGTTACTATGGCTACACCTTC.

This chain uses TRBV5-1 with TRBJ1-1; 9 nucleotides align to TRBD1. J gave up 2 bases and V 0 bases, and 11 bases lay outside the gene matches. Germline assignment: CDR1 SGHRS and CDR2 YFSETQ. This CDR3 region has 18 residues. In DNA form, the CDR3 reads TGCGCCAGCAGCTTGGCCTTACAGGGGGCTAGAGTTAACACTGAAGCTTTCTTT. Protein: CASSLALQGARVNTEAFF.

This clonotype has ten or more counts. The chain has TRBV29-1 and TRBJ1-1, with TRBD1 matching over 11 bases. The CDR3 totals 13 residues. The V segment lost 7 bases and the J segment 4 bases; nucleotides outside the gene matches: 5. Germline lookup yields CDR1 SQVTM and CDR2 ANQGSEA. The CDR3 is CSAQGTGGTEAFF. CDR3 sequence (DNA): TGCAGCGCTCAAGGGACAGGGGGCACTGAAGCTTTCTTT.

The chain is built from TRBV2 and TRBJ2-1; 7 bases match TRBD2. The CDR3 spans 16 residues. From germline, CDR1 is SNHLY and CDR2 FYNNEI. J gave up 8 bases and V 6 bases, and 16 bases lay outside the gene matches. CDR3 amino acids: CASSTPPTGRDHEQFF. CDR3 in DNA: TGTGCCAGCAGCACTCCCCCAACGGGGAGGGACCATGAGCAGTTCTTC.

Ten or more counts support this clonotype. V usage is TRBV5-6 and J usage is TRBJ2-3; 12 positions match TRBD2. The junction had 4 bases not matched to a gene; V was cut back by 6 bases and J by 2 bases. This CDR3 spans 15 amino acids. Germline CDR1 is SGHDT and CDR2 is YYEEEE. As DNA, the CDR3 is TGTGCCAGCAAGACTAGCGGGGGATCCACAGATACGCAGTATTTT. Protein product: CASKTSGGSTDTQYF.

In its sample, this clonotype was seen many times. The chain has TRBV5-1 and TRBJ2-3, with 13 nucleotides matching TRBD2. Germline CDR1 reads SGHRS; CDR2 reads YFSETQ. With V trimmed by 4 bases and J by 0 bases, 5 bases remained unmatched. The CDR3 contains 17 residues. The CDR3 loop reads CASSAGLAGASTDTQYF. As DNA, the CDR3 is TGCGCCAGCAGCGCTGGACTAGCGGGGGCTAGCACAGATACGCAGTATTTT.

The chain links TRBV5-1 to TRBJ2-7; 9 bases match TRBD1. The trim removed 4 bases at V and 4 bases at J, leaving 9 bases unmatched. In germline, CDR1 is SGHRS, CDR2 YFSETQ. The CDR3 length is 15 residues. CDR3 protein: CASSPGGTGIYEQYF. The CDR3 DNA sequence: TGCGCCAGCAGCCCCGGCGGGACAGGGATTTACGAGCAGTACTTC. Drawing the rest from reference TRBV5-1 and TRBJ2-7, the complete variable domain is KAGVTQTPRYLIKTRGQQVTLSCSPISGHRSVSWYQQTPGQGLQFLFEYFSETQRNKGNFPGRFSGRQFSNSRSEMNVSTLELGDSALYLCASSPGGTGIYEQYFGPGTRLTVT.

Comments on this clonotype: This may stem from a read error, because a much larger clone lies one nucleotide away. CDR3 residues: CAINERHDQPQHF. CDR3 nucleotide sequence: TGTGCCATCAATGAAAGACACGATCAGCCCCAGCATTTT. The V and J genes are TRBV10-3 and TRBJ1-5; D unresolved. Trimming removed 7 bases at V and 5 bases at J, with 12 bases between. Germline CDR1 ENHRY, CDR2 SYGVKD. The CDR3 consists of 13 residues.

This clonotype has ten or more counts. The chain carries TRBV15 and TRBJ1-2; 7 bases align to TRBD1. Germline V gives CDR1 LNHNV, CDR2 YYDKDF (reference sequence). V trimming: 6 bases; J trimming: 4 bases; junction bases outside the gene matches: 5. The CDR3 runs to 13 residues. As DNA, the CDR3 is TGTGCCACCAGTGGAGGGGGCGGCTATGGCTACACCTTC. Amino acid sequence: CATSGGGGYGYTF.

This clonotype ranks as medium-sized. CDR3 coding DNA: TGCAGTGCTAGCAGACGTCTTGGAAACACCATATATTTT. It translates to CSASRRLGNTIYF. V gene TRBV20-1 combines with J gene TRBJ1-3, with D uncertain. This CDR3 has 13 amino acids. V gave up 3 bases and J gave up 3 bases, with 9 bases separating them. Per germline, CDR1 DFQATT and CDR2 SNEGSKA (reference sequence).

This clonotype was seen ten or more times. This CDR3 reads CASRRGASEGEAFF. CDR3 bases: TGCGCCAGCAGGCGTGGGGCCTCCGAAGGCGAAGCTTTCTTT. The rearrangement joins TRBV5-1 to TRBJ1-1; possible D gene TRBD1, 5 bases. CDR3 length: 14 amino acids. Trimming removed 5 bases at V and 8 bases at J, with 19 bases between. CDR1 and CDR2 (germline): SGHRS, YFSETQ.

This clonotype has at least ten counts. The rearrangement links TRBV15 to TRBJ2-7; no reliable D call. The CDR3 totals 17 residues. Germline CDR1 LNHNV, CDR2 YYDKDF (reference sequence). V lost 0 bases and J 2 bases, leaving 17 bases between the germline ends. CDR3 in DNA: TGTGCCACCAGCAGAGATCGGGCAAGCCCCCGACCCTACGAGCAGTACGTC. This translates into CATSRDRASPRPYEQYV.

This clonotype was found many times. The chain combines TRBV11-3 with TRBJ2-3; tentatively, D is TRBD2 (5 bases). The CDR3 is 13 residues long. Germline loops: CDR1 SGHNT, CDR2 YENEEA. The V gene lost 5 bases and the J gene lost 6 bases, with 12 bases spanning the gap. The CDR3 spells CASSPRGLDTQYF. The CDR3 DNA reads TGTGCCAGCAGCCCTCGGGGTCTGGATACGCAGTATTTT.

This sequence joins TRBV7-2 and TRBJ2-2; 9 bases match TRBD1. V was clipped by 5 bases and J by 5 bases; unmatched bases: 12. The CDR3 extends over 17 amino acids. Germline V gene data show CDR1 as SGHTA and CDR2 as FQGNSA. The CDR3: CASSIEYDRGRTGELFF. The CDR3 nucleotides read TGTGCCAGCAGCATCGAGTATGACAGGGGGAGAACCGGGGAGCTGTTTTTT.

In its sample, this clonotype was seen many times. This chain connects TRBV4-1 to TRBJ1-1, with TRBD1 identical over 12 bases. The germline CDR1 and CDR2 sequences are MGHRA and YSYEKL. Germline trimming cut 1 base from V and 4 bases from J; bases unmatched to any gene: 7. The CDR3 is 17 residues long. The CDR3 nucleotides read TGCGCCAGCAGCCAAGCCTCCGGGACAGGGGGCTTCACTGAAGCTTTCTTT. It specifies CASSQASGTGGFTEAFF.

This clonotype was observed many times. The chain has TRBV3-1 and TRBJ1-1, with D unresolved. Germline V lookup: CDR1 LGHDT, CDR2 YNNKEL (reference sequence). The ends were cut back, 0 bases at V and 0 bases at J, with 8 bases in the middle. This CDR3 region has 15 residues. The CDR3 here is CASSQDRGLNTEAFF. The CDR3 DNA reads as TGTGCCAGCAGCCAAGATCGGGGTTTGAACACTGAAGCTTTCTTT. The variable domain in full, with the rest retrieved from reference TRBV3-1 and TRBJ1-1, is DTAVSQTPKYLVTQMGNDKSIKCEQNLGHDTMYWYKQDSKKFLKIMFSYNNKELIINETVPNRFSPKSPDKAHLNLHINSLELGDSAVYFCASSQDRGLNTEAFFGQGTRLTVV.

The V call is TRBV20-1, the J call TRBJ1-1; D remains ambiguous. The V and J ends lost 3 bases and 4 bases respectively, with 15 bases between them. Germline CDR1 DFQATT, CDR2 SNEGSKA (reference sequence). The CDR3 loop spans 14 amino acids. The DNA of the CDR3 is TGCAGTGCTAGGTCATTCTGGAAGGGCACTGAAGCTTTCTTT. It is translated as CSARSFWKGTEAFF.

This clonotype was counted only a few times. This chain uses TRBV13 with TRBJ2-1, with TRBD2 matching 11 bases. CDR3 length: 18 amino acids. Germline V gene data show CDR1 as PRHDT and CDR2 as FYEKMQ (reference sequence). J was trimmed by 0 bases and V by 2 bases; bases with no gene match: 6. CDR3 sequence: CASSLQLAGARSYNEQFF. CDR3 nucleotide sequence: TGTGCCAGCAGCTTACAACTAGCGGGGGCCCGCTCCTACAATGAGCAGTTCTTC.

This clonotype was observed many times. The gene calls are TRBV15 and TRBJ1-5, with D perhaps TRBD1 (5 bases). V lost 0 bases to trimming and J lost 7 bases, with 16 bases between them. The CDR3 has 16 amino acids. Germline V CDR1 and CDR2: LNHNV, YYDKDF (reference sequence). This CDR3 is CATSRDRWGREQPQHF. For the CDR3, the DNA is TGTGCCACCAGCAGAGATCGTTGGGGCCGGGAGCAGCCCCAGCATTTT.

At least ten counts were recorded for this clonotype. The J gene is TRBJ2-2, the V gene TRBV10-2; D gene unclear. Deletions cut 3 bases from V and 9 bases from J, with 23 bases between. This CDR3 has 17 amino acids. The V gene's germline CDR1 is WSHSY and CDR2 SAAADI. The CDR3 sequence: CASSDGSRALNARELFF. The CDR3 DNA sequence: TGCGCCAGCAGTGATGGATCCCGGGCTTTGAATGCCAGGGAGCTGTTTTTT.